These T cell receptor beta chains were read from a single sample in a study of cytotoxic CD8 clonotypes in ibrutinib-treated CLL. The table came from immunoSEQ multiplex PCR; TCRdb's copy has only in-frame clones and leaves some out. This table has about 21,000 clones, about 68% appearing once. The specimen was PBMCs, collected before ibrutinib treatment. Receptors were obtained from a human donor with chronic lymphocytic leukemia. CDR3s include the opening cysteine and the closing phenylalanine or tryptophan.

j_gene | v_gene | CDR3aa
TRBJ1-5 | TRBV6-1 | CASTGQGYQPQHF
TRBJ1-5 | TRBV20-1 | CSARGLQPQHF
TRBJ1-5 | TRBV6-6 | CASSFRTAVSAPQHF
TRBJ1-3 | TRBV7-8 | CASSLSSGNTIYF
TRBJ1-2 | TRBV7-6 | CASSPEPGSNYGYTF
TRBJ1-6 | TRBV27 | CASSFRGGTSPLHF
TRBJ2-3 | TRBV18 | CASARIEGTDTQYF
TRBJ2-5 | TRBV6-1 | CASSERGPQEVETQYF
TRBJ2-7 | TRBV5-5 | CASSLGGREIYEQYF
TRBJ1-1 | TRBV6-1 | CASSSGTFNTEAFF
TRBJ2-7 | TRBV15 | CATSRGGRYEQYF
TRBJ2-7 | TRBV7-9 | CASSGEIRSEQYF
TRBJ2-7 | TRBV5-1 | CASSLVGGGPTYEQYF
TRBJ2-3 | TRBV7-6 | CASSTRVDLSDTQYF
TRBJ2-3 | TRBV29-1 | CSVNDSPATQYF
TRBJ2-2 | TRBV18 | CASSPPRPGGNTGELFF
TRBJ2-1 | TRBV7-3 | CASSTGESSYNEQFF